This passage covers 4 T cell receptor beta chains from one sample sequenced in a study of OX40 agonist ivuxolimab in advanced cancers. The library was generated by the immunoSEQ multiplex PCR assay. Sourced from immuneACCESS, this table was stored by TCRdb with only in-frame sequences that have V and J called. A share of the clones is absent; for the studies checked, an unresolved V gene accounts for under half, and the remainder has no known explanation. Here the sample has about 100,000 clones; less than 85% occur a single time. In total, the top ten clones hold about 5.5% of the sample. The sample was CD4+ or CD8+ T cells sorted from blood, taken in a trial of the OX40 agonist ivuxolimab. Receptor source: an adult with an advanced solid tumor such as melanoma, head and neck, liver or kidney cancer.

The chain joins TRBV30 to TRBJ2-7, with a weak D call TRBD2 (6 bases). V lost 3 bases and J 0 bases, leaving 18 bases between the germline ends. Germline V gene data show CDR1 as GTSNPN and CDR2 as SVGIG (reference sequence). The CDR3 contains 16 residues. The CDR3 DNA reads TGTGCCTGGAGGACTAGAAGGGGCCGAAACTCCTACGAGCAGTACTTC. Its translation: CAWRTRRGRNSYEQYF.

The CDR3, as DNA: TGTGCCAGCAGCCAAGACGAATCCGGGCGAGGGGGCTACACCTTC. Its protein is CASSQDESGRGGYTF. This chain joins TRBV7-9 and TRBJ1-2; D gene unclear. V lost 5 bases, J lost 8 bases, and 21 bases lay in between. This CDR3 spans 15 amino acids. Per the germline V gene, CDR1 is SEHNR and CDR2 is FQNEAQ (reference sequence).

This chain uses TRBV7-2 with TRBJ2-1; 9 bases align to TRBD2. V gave up 1 base and J gave up 0 bases; unmatched junction bases: 10. The germline V gene has CDR1 SGHTA and CDR2 FQGNSA. This CDR3 has 19 amino acids. CDR3 loop: CASSLGVAGARSSYNEQFF. CDR3 DNA: TGTGCCAGCAGCTTAGGGGTAGCGGGAGCGAGAAGCTCCTACAATGAGCAGTTCTTC. Full variable domain (remainder filled in from reference TRBV7-2 and TRBJ2-1): GAGVSQSPSNKVTEKGKDVELRCDPISGHTALYWYRQSLGQGLEFLIYFQGNSAPDKSGLPSDRFSAERTGGSVSTLTIQRTQQEDSAVYLCASSLGVAGARSSYNEQFFGPGTRLTVL.

The chain is built from TRBV7-3 and TRBJ2-2; either TRBD1 or TRBD2 may supply D (5 bases each). The CDR3 loop spans 14 amino acids. Germline assignment: CDR1 SGHTA and CDR2 FQGTGA. The V end lost 5 bases, the J end lost 3 bases, and 10 bases lay between the germline ends. The CDR3 loop reads CASSLRGDTGELFF. The CDR3 nucleotides are TGTGCCAGCAGCCTCCGGGGCGACACCGGGGAGCTGTTTTTT. The full variable domain, its missing parts supplied by reference TRBV7-3 and TRBJ2-2, is GAGVSQTPSNKVTEKGKYVELRCDPISGHTALYWYRQSLGQGPEFLIYFQGTGAADDSGLPNDRFFAVRPEGSVSTLKIQRTERGDSAVYLCASSLRGDTGELFFGEGSRLTVL.